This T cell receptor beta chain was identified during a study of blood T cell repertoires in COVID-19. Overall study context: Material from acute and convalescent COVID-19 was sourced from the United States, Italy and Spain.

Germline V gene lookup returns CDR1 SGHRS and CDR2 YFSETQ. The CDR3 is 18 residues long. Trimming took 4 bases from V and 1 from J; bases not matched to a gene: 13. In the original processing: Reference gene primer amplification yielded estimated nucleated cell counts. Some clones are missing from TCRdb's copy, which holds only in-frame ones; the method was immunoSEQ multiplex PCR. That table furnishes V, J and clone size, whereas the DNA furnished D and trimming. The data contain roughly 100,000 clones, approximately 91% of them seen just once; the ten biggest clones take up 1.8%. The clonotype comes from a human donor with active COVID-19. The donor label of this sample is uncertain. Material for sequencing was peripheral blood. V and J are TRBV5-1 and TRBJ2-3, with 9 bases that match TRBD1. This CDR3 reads CASSPTPGQGPRTDTQYF. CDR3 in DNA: TGCGCCAGCAGCCCTACTCCGGGACAGGGTCCCCGCACAGATACGCAGTATTTT.